This T cell receptor (beta chain) was observed in a study of T cells after yellow fever vaccination. The overall study: The authors prepared low-cell-number fractions using SMART-Seq v4 Ultra Low Input. Study outcomes and limitations: Weaker, the secondary response had a peak occurring faster, on day 5 versus 15. The booster response re-showed most primary clones: approximately 95% CD4, 88% CD8.

Germline assignment: CDR1 SNHLY and CDR2 FYNNEI. This CDR3 is 16 amino acids long. V lost 0 bases, J lost 1 base, and 12 bases lay in between. This clonotype was picked up a small number of times. Its antigen is as yet unknown. The TCR cDNA carried a universal primer site and UMIs from 5'RACE template switching. Using its own MiXCR run on the 5' RACE reads, TCRdb lists one record per CDR3 protein. The repertoire includes fewer than 650,000 distinct CDR3 sequences, 20% to 25% of them detected once, and about 16% sits in the top ten. This specimen consisted of PBMCs, obtained approximately 22 days after the first yellow fever vaccination. The V call is TRBV2, the J call TRBJ1-1, with D possibly matching TRBD1 (5 bases). The source is a man younger than 35 who received the YFV17D yellow fever vaccine. The CDR3 loop reads CASSEAMGRTNTEAFF. The CDR3 DNA reads as TGTGCCAGCAGTGAAGCGATGGGACGGACGAACACTGAAGCTTTCTTT.